Presented here are 17 T cell receptor beta chains from one specimen sequenced in a study of T cell clones after liver transplantation. Data came from immunoSEQ multiplex PCR; TCRdb stores just in-frame clones and leaves some out. The data show about 68,000 clones, 90% to 95% seen once. Sequences were derived from CD4+ T cells from blood, sampled approximately 25 months after liver transplant. These receptors all come from a human patient who received a liver transplant. Some T cells may trace back to the graft donor.

The chain links TRBV5-1 to TRBJ2-3; 14 bases are a match to TRBD2. Trimming removed 4 bases from V and 2 bases from J; junction bases left unmatched: 6. Germline CDR1 reads SGHRS; CDR2 reads YFSETQ. The CDR3 is made up of 17 amino acids. In DNA form, the CDR3 reads TGCGCCAGCAGCCCGGGACTAGCGGGAGCCTCCACAGATACGCAGTATTTT. Translated, it gives CASSPGLAGASTDTQYF.

CDR3 DNA sequence: TGTGCCAGCAGTGAAGCTTGGGGGTCCTACGAGCAGTACTTC. Translation: CASSEAWGSYEQYF. This rearrangement joins TRBV6-1 to TRBJ2-7; D is tentatively TRBD1 or TRBD2 (5 bases each). The CDR3 runs to 14 residues. Germline lookup yields CDR1 MNHNS and CDR2 SASEGT. The V gene lost 0 bases and the J gene lost 1 base, with 7 bases spanning the gap.

V usage is TRBV30 and J usage is TRBJ2-4; a weak D match, TRBD2 (6 bases). The CDR3 loop spans 14 amino acids. V was cut by 5 bases and J by 7 bases, with 18 bases left in between. In germline, CDR1 is GTSNPN, CDR2 SVGIG (reference sequence). For the CDR3, the DNA is TGTGCCTGGGCCTCTGGCGGAGGGGTTAACATTCAGTACTTC. Amino acids: CAWASGGGVNIQYF.

V gene TRBV18 combines with J gene TRBJ1-2, with a tentative D call TRBD1 (5 bases). The germline gives CDR1 KGHSH, CDR2 LQKENI. The CDR3 spans 13 residues. Trimming removed 3 bases from V and 4 bases from J, with 9 bases in between. Written as DNA, the CDR3 is TGTGCCAGCTCACCGGCCAGGGCCTATGGCTACACCTTC. Its translation is CASSPARAYGYTF.

The rearrangement uses TRBV29-1 and TRBJ2-3, with no clear D. The CDR3 length is 14 residues. V lost 0 bases and J lost 5, with 12 bases in between. From germline, CDR1 is SQVTM and CDR2 ANQGSEA. CDR3 nucleotide sequence: TGCAGCGTTGAAGACCCCGGGTTGGGAGATACGCAGTATTTT. It translates to CSVEDPGLGDTQYF.

The chain has TRBV7-2 and TRBJ2-3; D uncertain. The CDR3 runs to 13 residues. Looked up from germline, CDR1 is SGHTA and CDR2 is FQGNSA. V gave up 4 bases and J gave up 11 bases, with 16 bases separating them. In DNA, the CDR3 is TGTGCCAGCAGCTCCTCAATGGGCCCCCAGCAGTATTTT. Translation: CASSSSMGPQQYF.

The rearrangement uses TRBV28 and TRBJ2-7; the match to TRBD2 covers 13 bases. This CDR3 comprises 23 residues. Losses at the gene ends were 2 bases for V and 2 bases for J; bases not matched to a gene: 24. Germline V gene data show CDR1 as MDHEN and CDR2 as SYDVKM. This CDR3 is CASSLIIGTDPGLAGPKTYEQYF. DNA of the CDR3: TGTGCCAGCAGTTTAATTATCGGGACCGACCCGGGACTAGCGGGACCTAAGACCTACGAGCAGTACTTC.

The chain has TRBV2 and TRBJ2-1; D is tentatively TRBD1 or TRBD2 (6 bases each). The V gene lost 10 bases and the J gene lost 6 bases, with 19 bases spanning the gap. Per germline, CDR1 SNHLY and CDR2 FYNNEI. The CDR3 has 14 residues. The DNA of the CDR3 is TGTGCCACAAGGGGTGACGGAGGGGGCAATGAGCAGTTCTTC. It translates to CATRGDGGGNEQFF.

The CDR3 protein is CASSETSGRANEQFF. The CDR3 nucleotides are TGTGCCAGCAGTGAAACTAGCGGGAGGGCCAATGAGCAGTTCTTC. This rearrangement joins TRBV6-4 to TRBJ2-1, with TRBD2 matching 13 bases. The germline V gene has CDR1 MRHNA and CDR2 SNTAGT. V gave up 3 bases and J gave up 6 bases; unmatched junction bases: 2. CDR3 length: 15 amino acids.

CDR3 in DNA: TGCGCCAGCAGCTTGGGAGGATCAGGGGCCGTGTACGAGCAGTACTTC. It encodes CASSLGGSGAVYEQYF. The chain is built from TRBV5-1 and TRBJ2-5; TRBD1 might be the D (6 bases). Matching the DNA end better, TRBJ2-7 makes the J call doubtful. Germline-derived CDR1 and CDR2 are SGHRS and YFSETQ. The CDR3 runs to 16 residues.

The J gene is TRBJ2-5, the V gene TRBV11-2; 10 positions agree with TRBD2. The V gene's germline CDR1 is SGHAT and CDR2 FQNNGV. This CDR3 has 14 residues. V lost 1 base, J lost 7 bases, and 3 bases stayed unmatched. The CDR3 spells CASSLGTSGGTQYF. The CDR3 nucleotides are TGTGCCAGCAGCTTAGGGACTAGCGGCGGGACCCAGTACTTC.

The chain recombines TRBV6-5 with TRBJ2-4; 9 positions agree with TRBD2. The CDR3 is 16 residues long. Germline values: CDR1 MNHEY, CDR2 SVGAGI. The J segment lost 0 bases and the V segment lost 4 bases, leaving 4 bases of the junction unmatched. The CDR3 DNA reads as TGTGCCAGCAGTTTTAGCGGGAGTACAGCCAAAAACATTCAGTACTTC. Its translation is CASSFSGSTAKNIQYF.

This chain connects TRBV7-3 to TRBJ2-2; 12 bases agree with TRBD2. The CDR3 totals 15 residues. Per germline, CDR1 SGHTA and CDR2 FQGTGA. J gave up 5 bases and V 4 bases, and 2 bases lay outside the gene matches. CDR3 sequence (DNA): TGTGCCAGCAGCTCTGGACTAGCGGGGACCGGGGAGCTGTTTTTT. Its translation: CASSSGLAGTGELFF.

This chain links TRBV4-2 with TRBJ1-5; 9 bases match TRBD1. Germline CDR1 reads LGHNA; CDR2 reads YNFKEQ. Trimming took 0 bases from V and 8 from J; bases not matched to a gene: 5. There are 15 residues in the CDR3. This chain's CDR3 is CASSQEGQGTEPQHF. Here the CDR3 DNA reads TGTGCCAGCAGCCAAGAGGGACAGGGAACGGAGCCCCAGCATTTT.

The V call is TRBV6-6, the J call TRBJ2-7; D perhaps matches TRBD1 (7 bases). Looked up from germline, CDR1 is MNHNY and CDR2 is SVGAGI (reference sequence). This CDR3 spans 14 amino acids. Deletions cut 1 base from V and 7 bases from J, with 14 bases between. The CDR3 is CASSYFEGAGEQYF. The DNA of the CDR3 is TGTGCCAGCAGTTACTTCGAGGGGGCGGGGGAGCAGTACTTC.

This chain joins TRBV18 and TRBJ1-1, with 7 bases aligning to TRBD1. The germline V gene has CDR1 KGHSH and CDR2 LQKENI. The J segment lost 5 bases and the V segment lost 0 bases, leaving 6 bases of the junction unmatched. The CDR3 consists of 15 residues. The CDR3 loop is CASSPPSQGGTEAFF. For the CDR3, the DNA is TGTGCCAGCTCACCACCGAGCCAGGGGGGAACTGAAGCTTTCTTT.

A single count supports this clone. The rearrangement joins TRBV7-2 to TRBJ2-5; D is unclear. Between the trimmed V and J ends, which lost 8 bases and 1 base, there was a span of 11 bases. The CDR3 is 13 residues long. Germline values: CDR1 SGHTA, CDR2 FQGNSA. The CDR3 nucleotides read TGTGCCAGCGGCAATCCCTTCCAAGAGACCCAGTACTTC. Protein: CASGNPFQETQYF.